This TCR beta chain was sequenced for a study of T cell responses to AZD1222 COVID-19 vaccine. Sequencing was performed with immunoSEQ multiplex PCR; in TCRdb, only in-frame clones are kept and a portion is missing. The sample has fewer than 95,000 clones; 80% to 90% are singletons. The CDR3 contains 14 residues. Per the germline V gene, CDR1 is KGHSH and CDR2 is LQKENI. Trimming took off 0 bases at V and 2 bases at J, with 8 bases between the two ends. The TCR originated in an adult in good health. Sequenced here: peripheral blood, sampled on day 0 of AZD1222 vaccination. This chain links TRBV18 with TRBJ2-7; either TRBD1 or TRBD2 may supply D (5 bases each). This CDR3 is CASSPPMGPYEQYF. CDR3 nucleotide sequence: TGTGCCAGCTCACCACCGATGGGACCCTACGAGCAGTACTTC.